A selection of T cell receptor beta chains follows, all from one sample in a study of T cell repertoires in cytomegalovirus infection. TCRdb re-derived calls from the reads in MiXCR, one entry per CDR3 protein. The table has 200,000 to 250,000 distinct CDR3 sequences, around 6.2% seen once. Sequencing was carried out using PBMCs. These receptor sequences come from a human donor in good health (CMV status not recorded). Some clones in this sample may be carry-over from other donors' samples. CDR3s include the opening cysteine and the closing phenylalanine or tryptophan. D genes are given only for firm matches. Some rows mark clone size as missing; the rest say once, few, many or name a class of expanded clone.

V gene	J gene	clone size	D gene	CDR3 protein	CDR3 DNA
TRBV20-1	TRBJ2-4	.	.	CSASTKGRRYF	TGCAGTGCTAGTACGAAGGGCCGTCGGTACTTC
TRBV20-1	TRBJ2-7	many	TRBD1	CSARPGQGASYEQYF	TGCAGTGCTAGACCCGGACAGGGGGCATCCTACGAGCAGTACTTC
TRBV2	TRBJ2-7	many	TRBD2	CARGLAGGEQYF	TGTGCCAGGGGACTAGCGGGGGGAGAGCAGTACTTC
TRBV3-1	TRBJ1-1	many	TRBD1	CASSQPLGQGDTEAFF	TGTGCCAGCAGCCAACCCCTGGGACAGGGAGACACTGAAGCTTTCTTT
TRBV7-2	TRBJ2-2	many	.	CASSLVLDSNTGELFF	TGTGCCAGCAGCTTAGTACTGGATTCGAACACCGGGGAGCTGTTTTTT
TRBV6-2/TRBV6-3	TRBJ1-1	few	.	CASSRAASSTRNPMF	TGTGCCAGCAGTCGCGCGGCCTCCTCAACCCGGAATCCCATGTTT
TRBV6-1	TRBJ2-2	many	TRBD1	CASSTQGAGAGELFF	TGTGCCAGCAGTACTCAGGGGGCGGGTGCCGGGGAGCTGTTTTTT
TRBV28	TRBJ1-5	many	.	CASTLQGLFQPQHF	TGTGCCAGCACTCTGCAGGGGTTATTTCAGCCCCAGCATTTT
TRBV2	TRBJ1-6	few	.	CASSPMDSRPLHF	TGTGCCAGCAGCCCGATGGACAGCCGACCCCTCCACTTT
TRBV20-1	TRBJ1-6	.	.	CSARDRSSYNSPLHF	TGCAGTGCTAGAGATCGAAGCTCCTATAATTCACCCCTCCACTTT
TRBV7-9	TRBJ2-3	many	.	CASSQGLPTDTQYF	TGTGCCAGCAGCCAGGGACTGCCCACAGATACGCAGTATTTT
TRBV29-1	TRBJ1-2	many	.	CSVVTPGNGYTF	TGCAGCGTTGTTACCCCGGGGAATGGCTACACCTTC
TRBV6-1	TRBJ1-5	many	.	CASSIRDGPQHF	TGTGCCAGCAGTATCCGGGACGGTCCCCAGCATTTT
TRBV4-1	TRBJ2-2	many	TRBD2	CASSQAGGDTGELFF	TGCGCCAGCAGCCAAGCGGGGGGAGATACCGGGGAGCTGTTTTTT
TRBV4-2	TRBJ1-4	many	.	CASSQDIGRNEKLFF	TGTGCCAGCAGCCAAGATATCGGACGAAATGAAAAACTGTTTTTT
TRBV29-1	TRBJ1-2	few	TRBD1	CSIGQGSGGYTF	TGCAGCATCGGACAGGGGAGCGGTGGCTACACCTTC
TRBV20-1	TRBJ1-2	few	.	CSAPHGSNYGYTF	TGCAGTGCTCCCCACGGATCTAACTATGGCTACACCTTC
TRBV6-5	TRBJ2-6	many	.	CASTKYLGRDGANVLTF	TGTGCCAGCACCAAATATCTTGGGCGCGACGGGGCCAACGTCCTGACTTTC
TRBV4-1	TRBJ2-5	many	.	CASSQEGLEGRKTQYF	TGCGCCAGCAGCCAAGAAGGGCTTGAGGGGAGGAAGACCCAGTACTTC
TRBV20-1	TRBJ1-5	many	.	CSASQGRDQPQHF	TGCAGTGCTAGCCAGGGTCGTGATCAGCCCCAGCATTTT
TRBV28	TRBJ1-4	many	.	CASSPPEATNEKLFF	TGTGCCAGCAGTCCCCCCGAAGCAACTAATGAAAAACTGTTTTTT
TRBV5-1	TRBJ1-1	few	.	CASSLAVAGPNTEAFF	TGCGCCAGCAGCTTGGCCGTAGCCGGACCGAACACTGAAGCTTTCTTT
TRBV15	TRBJ1-1	many	.	CATSRGRSNTEAFF	TGTGCCACCAGCAGGGGTAGGAGCAACACTGAAGCTTTCTTT
TRBV7-2	TRBJ2-1	many	.	CASTLMATNEQFF	TGTGCCAGCACTTTAATGGCAACAAATGAGCAGTTCTTC
TRBV28	TRBJ1-5	.	.	CASSLRQPQHF	TGTGCCAGCAGTTTAAGGCAGCCCCAGCATTTT
TRBV5-1	TRBJ2-5	many	.	CASFSGRQNQETQYF	TGCGCCAGCTTTTCAGGCCGGCAGAACCAAGAGACCCAGTACTTC
TRBV7-8	TRBJ2-3	many	TRBD2	CASSLSVRGGGGASDTQYF	TGTGCCAGCAGCTTAAGTGTTCGAGGGGGCGGGGGGGCCTCCGATACGCAGTATTTT
TRBV18	TRBJ2-6	.	.	CASSPRQRPFSGANVLTF	TGTGCCAGCTCACCAAGACAGCGACCGTTCTCTGGGGCCAACGTCCTGACTTTC
TRBV12-3/TRBV12-4	TRBJ1-2	few	.	CASSFAGVGYGYTF	TGTGCCAGCAGTTTTGCGGGGGTTGGCTATGGCTACACCTTC
TRBV11-1	TRBJ2-7	many	.	CASSLRRGTAYEQYF	TGTGCCAGCAGCTTGCGAAGGGGGACCGCATACGAGCAGTACTTC
TRBV20-1	TRBJ1-3	many	.	CSARDGSGNTIYF	TGCAGTGCCAGGGACGGGTCTGGAAACACCATATATTTT
TRBV7-2	TRBJ1-2	many	.	CASSFGGSNYGYTF	TGTGCCAGCAGCTTCGGCGGATCTAACTATGGCTACACCTTC
TRBV7-2	TRBJ2-5	many	.	CASSLLGSQETQYF	TGTGCCAGCAGCTTACTAGGATCTCAAGAGACCCAGTACTTC
TRBV7-2	TRBJ1-2	many	.	CASSPGSYYGYTF	TGTGCCAGCAGCCCGGGCTCCTACTATGGCTACACCTTC
TRBV6-2/TRBV6-3	TRBJ2-2	few	.	CASSYGPGELFF	TGTGCCAGCAGTTACGGTCCCGGGGAGCTGTTTTTT
TRBV6-1	TRBJ1-5	many	.	CASTLPGQPQHF	TGTGCCAGCACCTTACCGGGACAGCCCCAGCATTTT
TRBV20-1	TRBJ2-1	many	TRBD2	CSARDQGLAGEPTTSSYNEQFF	TGCAGTGCTAGAGATCAAGGACTAGCGGGGGAACCTACGACAAGCTCCTACAATGAGCAGTTCTTC
TRBV11-2	TRBJ1-1	many	.	CASSLAGGVNTEAFF	TGTGCCAGCAGCTTAGCCGGAGGTGTCAACACTGAAGCTTTCTTT
TRBV28	TRBJ2-3	many	TRBD2	CASSLRLAGGLFLTDTQYF	TGTGCCAGCAGTTTACGACTAGCGGGGGGGCTCTTCCTCACAGATACGCAGTATTTT
TRBV7-2	TRBJ2-1	many	.	CASSFRIEQFF	TGTGCCAGCAGCTTCCGGATTGAGCAGTTCTTC
TRBV20-1	TRBJ1-5	few	.	CSARMGLWGNQPQHF	TGCAGTGCTAGGATGGGTTTATGGGGCAATCAGCCCCAGCATTTT
TRBV29-1	TRBJ2-3	.	TRBD2	CSPDPGLAGNTDTQYF	TGCAGCCCCGACCCTGGACTAGCGGGGAACACAGATACGCAGTATTTT
TRBV2	TRBJ1-2	many	.	CASWNYGYTF	TGTGCCAGCTGGAACTATGGCTACACCTTC
TRBV6-1	TRBJ2-7	many	TRBD1	CASSTDRGSEQYF	TGTGCCAGCAGTACCGACAGGGGAAGCGAGCAGTACTTC